This TCR beta chain was retrieved from a study of a mutant IDH1 vaccine in newly diagnosed glioma. Study-wide context: Patients were started on vaccination 4-6 weeks after radiotherapy alone, or with temozolomide cycles.

Documented time point: week 35, safety follow-up. Vaccination comprised doses that each held 300 ug of mutant IDH1 20-mer peptide, plus topical imiquimod. Comments on this clone: What it binds is unknown.

Libraries were prepared by immunoSEQ multiplex PCR; TCRdb keeps only in-frame clonotypes and omits some of them. The sample comprises approximately 44,000 clones, roughly four fifths of which are singletons, and approximately 12% rests with the top ten. With V trimmed by 4 bases and J by 2 bases, 15 bases remained unmatched. The germline gives CDR1 SGHVS, CDR2 FNYEAQ. The length of the CDR3 is 19 residues. The chain has TRBV7-6 and TRBJ2-5; 11 nucleotides align to TRBD2. The receptor was isolated from a man aged 40-50 years with glioma. This specimen consisted of PBMCs, obtained from a glioma patient whose treatment included an IDH1 peptide vaccine. CDR3 amino acids: CASSSLIYTGTSGQETQYF. In DNA form, the CDR3 reads TGTGCCAGCAGCTCTTTAATCTACACCGGGACTAGCGGACAAGAGACCCAGTACTTC.